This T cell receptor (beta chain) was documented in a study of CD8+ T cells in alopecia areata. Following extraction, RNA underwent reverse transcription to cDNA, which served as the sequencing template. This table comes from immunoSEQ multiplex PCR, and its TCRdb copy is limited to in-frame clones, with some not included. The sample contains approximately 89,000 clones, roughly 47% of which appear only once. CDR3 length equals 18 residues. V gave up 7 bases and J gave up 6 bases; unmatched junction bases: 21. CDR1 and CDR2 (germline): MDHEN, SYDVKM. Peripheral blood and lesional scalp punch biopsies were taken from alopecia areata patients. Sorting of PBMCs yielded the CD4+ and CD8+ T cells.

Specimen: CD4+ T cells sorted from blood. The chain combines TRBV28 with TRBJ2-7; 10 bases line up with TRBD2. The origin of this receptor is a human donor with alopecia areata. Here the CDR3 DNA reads TGTGCCAGCAAGGTGTATGATAGGGCTAGCGGGAGAGGGGTCGAGCAGTACTTC. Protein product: CASKVYDRASGRGVEQYF.